The 9 T cell receptor beta chains listed next were all sequenced from one sample in a study of T cells in Graves' hyperthyroidism and ophthalmopathy. TCR beta CDR3 regions were amplified from RNA. The HTBI primer set drove a first-round RT-PCR of the TCR CDR3. TCRdb re-called the multiplex PCR reads through MiXCR, storing one row per CDR3 protein. The table lists around 600,000 distinct CDR3 sequences, roughly 14% of them singletons, with around 13% in the top ten. The sequenced material came from blood. Source of these receptors: a woman aged 45 to 65 with Graves' ophthalmopathy.

The CDR3 sequence is CASSGGQGRPNTEAFF. Here the CDR3 DNA reads TGTGCCAGCAGCGGTGGTCAGGGCAGACCGAACACTGAAGCTTTCTTT. This sequence joins TRBV9 and TRBJ1-1; a weak D match, TRBD1 (5 bases). V lost 3 bases, J lost 1 base, and 16 bases lay in between. The CDR3 totals 16 residues. Germline-derived CDR1 and CDR2 are SGDLS and YYNGEE.

The chain combines TRBV6-1 with TRBJ2-1, with 13 bases that match TRBD2. V shed 3 bases, J shed 2 bases, and the junction held 7 bases outside the gene matches. Germline V gene sequence: CDR1 MNHNS, CDR2 SASEGT. CDR3 length: 18 amino acids. The CDR3 reads CASSETSGGPKTYNEQFF. The CDR3 DNA reads as TGTGCCAGCAGTGAGACTAGCGGGGGGCCCAAAACCTACAATGAGCAGTTCTTC.

As regards this clonotype: Since a much larger clone is just one base distant, this may be a read error. The chain is built from TRBV29-1 and TRBJ2-3; tentative D call: TRBD2 (7 bases). Germline assignment: CDR1 SQVTM and CDR2 ANQGSEA. The CDR3 extends over 17 amino acids. CDR3 region: CSASIPDSLIRGDTRYF. DNA for the CDR3: TGCAGCGCCTCGATCCCGGACAGTTTAATCCGGGGGGATACGCGGTATTTT.

In its sample, this clonotype was seen many times. CDR3 region: CASSLGQGAAYGYTF. The CDR3 DNA is TGTGCCAGCAGTTTAGGACAGGGGGCCGCCTATGGCTACACCTTC. This chain uses TRBV12-3 or TRBV12-4 with TRBJ1-2; 10 bases line up with TRBD1. Trimming took 1 base from V and 4 from J; bases not matched to a gene: 3. The CDR3 is 15 residues long.

This chain uses TRBV19 with TRBJ2-6; D may be TRBD1 (5 bases). There are 17 residues in the CDR3. Germline lookup yields CDR1 LNHDA and CDR2 SQIVND (reference sequence). The ends were cut back, 4 bases at V and 2 bases at J, with 15 bases in the middle. CDR3 residues: CASSTGQGRAGANVLTF. The DNA for the CDR3 is TGTGCCAGTAGTACGGGCCAGGGTCGAGCTGGGGCCAACGTCCTGACTTTC.

The chain employs TRBV18 and TRBJ1-2, with 8 bases aligning to TRBD1. The CDR3 runs to 13 residues. Per germline, CDR1 KGHSH and CDR2 LQKENI. Trimming removed 5 bases from V and 6 bases from J; junction bases left unmatched: 5. In DNA form, the CDR3 reads TGTGCCAGCTCAGCGGACAGGGTTAATGGCTACACCTTC. Translation: CASSADRVNGYTF.

In this sample, this clonotype turned up many times. The chain employs TRBV20-1 and TRBJ1-2; D uncertain. The CDR3 has 13 residues. Between the trimmed V and J ends, which lost 1 base and 5 bases, there was a span of 11 bases. CDR1 is DFQATT and CDR2 is SNEGSKA in the germline V gene (reference sequence). CDR3: CSARVAAIYGYTF. For the CDR3, the DNA is TGCAGTGCTAGAGTGGCCGCTATTTATGGCTACACCTTC.

This clonotype was picked up many times. The chain joins TRBV24-1 to TRBJ2-5, with TRBD2 matching over 10 bases. The ends lost 3 bases at V and 5 bases at J; junction bases unmatched: 5. This CDR3 region has 15 residues. Germline values: CDR1 KGHDR, CDR2 SFDVKD. CDR3 amino acids: CATSDSGRAMETQYF. The CDR3 nucleotides read TGTGCCACCAGTGATAGCGGGAGGGCCATGGAGACCCAGTACTTC.

This clonotype was picked up many times. This rearrangement joins TRBV30 to TRBJ1-2; no definite D call. Trimming took 2 bases from V and 0 from J, leaving 13 bases between them. The CDR3 spans 15 residues. The germline V gene has CDR1 GTSNPN and CDR2 SVGIG (reference sequence). CDR3 residues: CAWSTDTQANYGYTF. CDR3 nucleotide sequence: TGTGCCTGGAGTACAGACACCCAAGCTAACTATGGCTACACCTTC.